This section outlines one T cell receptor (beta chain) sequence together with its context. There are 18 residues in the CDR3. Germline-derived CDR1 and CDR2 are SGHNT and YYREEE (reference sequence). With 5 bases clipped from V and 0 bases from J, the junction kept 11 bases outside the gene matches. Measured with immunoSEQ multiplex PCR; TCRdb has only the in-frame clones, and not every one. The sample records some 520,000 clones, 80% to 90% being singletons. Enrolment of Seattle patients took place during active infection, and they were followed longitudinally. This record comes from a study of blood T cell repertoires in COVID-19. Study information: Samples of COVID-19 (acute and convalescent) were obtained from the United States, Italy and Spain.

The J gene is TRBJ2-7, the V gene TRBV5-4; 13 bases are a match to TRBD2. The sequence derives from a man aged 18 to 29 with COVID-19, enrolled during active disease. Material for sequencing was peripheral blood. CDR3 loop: CASSHWVTSGGSSYEQYF. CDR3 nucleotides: TGTGCCAGCAGTCATTGGGTGACTAGCGGGGGGAGCTCCTACGAGCAGTACTTC.